The TCR beta chain under discussion was sequenced for a study of CXCR4 blockade with PD-1 therapy in pancreatic cancer. TCRdb's copy holds only in-frame clones and misses some; the assay was immunoSEQ multiplex PCR. The sample holds about 1,200 clones; less than 40% are singletons and the top ten take 15% to 20%. Looked up from germline, CDR1 is KGHSH and CDR2 is LQKENI. V shed 2 bases and J shed 2 bases, with 6 bases lying between them. The CDR3 consists of 13 residues. The sequenced sample consisted of tumor tissue. The sequence came from a human donor with pancreatic ductal adenocarcinoma. The V and J genes are TRBV18 and TRBJ1-2, with D uncertain. CDR3 DNA sequence: TGTGCCAGCTCACCAGCGGGGAACTATGGCTACACCTTC. Its translation is CASSPAGNYGYTF.